These 27 T cell receptor beta chains were all obtained from the same sample, sequenced in a study of CD8 T cells in Susac syndrome. Random hexamers primed reverse transcription of roughly 0.5 to 1 ug RNA. TCRdb re-called the immunoSEQ multiplex PCR reads with MiXCR, one entry per CDR3 protein. Counted here are some 65,000 distinct CDR3 sequences, approximately 94% occurring once; the ten biggest clones make up 0.56%. Sequencing was done on a sample of CD8+ T cells from PBMCs. These receptors were collected from a human donor with multiple sclerosis.

This sequence joins TRBV7-2 and TRBJ2-7, with D uncertain. Germline CDR1 SGHTA, CDR2 FQGNSA. The V gene lost 5 bases and the J gene lost 7 bases, with 15 bases spanning the gap. The CDR3 totals 13 residues. Written as DNA, the CDR3 is TGTGCCAGCAGCCCAACGCTTTCCCCTGAGCAGTACTTC. Translation: CASSPTLSPEQYF.

The V gene is TRBV19, the J gene TRBJ1-6, with D hard to call. V gave up 3 bases and J gave up 10 bases, with 10 bases separating them. The length of the CDR3 is 13 residues. Germline loops: CDR1 LNHDA, CDR2 SQIVND (reference sequence). CDR3 loop: CASSIAGGSPLHF. Written as DNA, the CDR3 is TGTGCCAGTAGTATTGCCGGCGGGTCACCCCTCCACTTT.

The chain combines TRBV5-6 with TRBJ2-4; D ambiguous. This CDR3 is 18 amino acids long. Germline values: CDR1 SGHDT, CDR2 YYEEEE. V was cut by 0 bases and J by 0 bases, with 16 bases left in between. In DNA, the CDR3 is TGTGCCAGCAGCTTGGTCCAGGCAGAGTACTTAGCCAAAAACATTCAGTACTTC. Translated, it gives CASSLVQAEYLAKNIQYF.

This chain links TRBV29-1 with TRBJ2-7, with 7 bases that match TRBD2. The CDR3 is made up of 14 amino acids. V dropped 4 bases and J dropped 0; count of bases not matched to a gene: 6. Germline CDR1 and CDR2: SQVTM and ANQGSEA. The chain's CDR3 is CSVAPSGPSYEQYF. CDR3 DNA sequence: TGCAGCGTTGCCCCTAGCGGTCCCTCCTACGAGCAGTACTTC.

This clonotype was found once. The chain recombines TRBV29-1 with TRBJ2-7, with TRBD2 matching over 11 bases. V dropped 2 bases and J dropped 2; count of bases not matched to a gene: 8. CDR1 and CDR2 (germline): SQVTM, ANQGSEA. This CDR3 has 16 amino acids. In DNA form, the CDR3 reads TGCAGCGTTGAACCGTTTACTAGCGGGAGCCCCTACGAGCAGTACTTC. Its protein is CSVEPFTSGSPYEQYF.

The genes are TRBV7-8 and TRBJ1-2, with D unresolved. This CDR3 spans 14 amino acids. Germline-derived CDR1 and CDR2 are SGHVS and FQNEAQ. Trimming pared 5 bases from V and 3 bases from J, leaving 13 bases between. The CDR3 DNA reads TGTGCCAGCAGCCTCATATGGGCTCACTATGGCTACACCTTC. Translating gives CASSLIWAHYGYTF.

This chain uses TRBV6-2 or TRBV6-3 with TRBJ2-7; 10 bases fit TRBD1. Germline CDR1 MNHEY, CDR2 SVGEGT. This CDR3 comprises 15 residues. V was clipped by 6 bases and J by 4 bases; unmatched bases: 9. CDR3 amino acids: CASSLTGGRRYEQYF. CDR3 nucleotides: TGTGCCAGCAGCTTGACAGGGGGCCGAAGGTACGAGCAGTACTTC.

Written as DNA, the CDR3 is TGCAGCGTTGAGGAGGGTGGAACGGGACAGACCTACGAGCAGTACTTC. Translation gives CSVEEGGTGQTYEQYF. The chain is built from TRBV29-1 and TRBJ2-7; a possible D gene is TRBD1 (7 bases). With 3 bases removed from V and 2 bases from J, the gap between germline ends came to 20 bases. The CDR3 totals 16 residues. Per germline, CDR1 SQVTM and CDR2 ANQGSEA.

The rearrangement links TRBV4-1 to TRBJ2-7; D unclear. The CDR3 spans 13 residues. Germline V CDR1 and CDR2: MGHRA, YSYEKL. Trimming took off 2 bases at V and 2 bases at J, with 7 bases between the two ends. This CDR3 is CASSQSPPYEQYF. The CDR3 DNA sequence: TGCGCCAGCAGCCAAAGTCCTCCCTACGAGCAGTACTTC.

The rearrangement uses TRBV6-1 and TRBJ2-7, with D possibly being TRBD2 (6 bases). Per the germline V gene, CDR1 is MNHNS and CDR2 is SASEGT. V shed 1 base and J shed 0 bases, with 10 bases lying between them. The CDR3 runs to 15 residues. The CDR3 region is CASSEGAGSSYEQYF. CDR3 nucleotides: TGTGCCAGCAGTGAAGGGGCGGGGTCCTCCTACGAGCAGTACTTC.

The chain joins TRBV11-2 to TRBJ2-1, with 11 bases fitting TRBD2. Germline V gene lookup returns CDR1 SGHAT and CDR2 FQNNGV. With V trimmed by 3 bases and J by 4 bases, 5 bases remained unmatched. The length of the CDR3 is 16 residues. Here the CDR3 reads CASSFLGTSGYNEQFF. The CDR3 region has the DNA TGTGCCAGCAGCTTCCTCGGGACTAGCGGTTACAATGAGCAGTTCTTC.

This clonotype was counted once. This chain's CDR3 is CAWSVVGDLGYEQYF. The CDR3 nucleotides read TGTGCCTGGAGTGTAGTTGGGGACCTAGGCTACGAGCAGTACTTC. V is TRBV30 and J is TRBJ2-7; D could derive from TRBD1 or TRBD2 (5 bases each). Germline assignment: CDR1 GTSNPN and CDR2 SVGIG (reference sequence). This CDR3 region has 15 residues. Trimming stripped 0 bases from V and 3 bases from J, with 15 bases between.

The chain has TRBV27 and TRBJ2-1; 11 bases align to TRBD2. The J segment lost 7 bases and the V segment lost 4 bases, leaving 12 bases of the junction unmatched. This CDR3 comprises 17 residues. Per germline, CDR1 MNHEY and CDR2 SMNVEV (reference sequence). The CDR3 reads CASSSPTSGKPANEQFF. The CDR3 DNA follows: TGTGCCAGCAGTTCTCCGACTAGCGGGAAACCCGCTAATGAGCAGTTCTTC.

The V gene is TRBV13, the J gene TRBJ1-2, with D perhaps TRBD1 (5 bases). The germline CDR1 and CDR2 sequences are PRHDT and FYEKMQ (reference sequence). Trimming removed 2 bases at V and 5 bases at J, with 9 bases between. The CDR3 runs 13 residues. The CDR3 reads CASSLQGSYGYTF. In DNA form, the CDR3 reads TGTGCCAGCAGCTTACAGGGCTCGTATGGCTACACCTTC.

This clonotype has just one count. The J gene is TRBJ2-7, the V gene TRBV7-9; 8 nucleotides align to TRBD1. Trimming took 4 bases from V and 3 from J; bases not matched to a gene: 5. This CDR3 has 14 amino acids. CDR1 is SEHNR, CDR2 FQNEAQ, per germline (reference sequence). The CDR3 sequence is CASSSTGAYYEQYF. In nucleotides, the CDR3 is TGTGCCAGCAGCTCGACAGGGGCTTACTACGAGCAGTACTTC.

The gene calls are TRBV29-1 and TRBJ2-5, with 11 bases aligning to TRBD2. The CDR3 covers 14 residues. Germline CDR1 and CDR2: SQVTM and ANQGSEA. With 6 bases clipped from V and 5 bases from J, the junction kept 8 bases outside the gene matches. The CDR3: CSVSTSGAFETQYF. CDR3 DNA sequence: TGCAGCGTCTCGACTAGCGGGGCCTTTGAGACCCAGTACTTC.

The chain couples TRBV5-1 to TRBJ2-7; TRBD2 matches 13 bases. The CDR3 totals 17 residues. V gave up 2 bases and J gave up 0 bases; unmatched junction bases: 5. The germline V gene has CDR1 SGHRS and CDR2 YFSETQ. As DNA, the CDR3 is TGCGCCAGCAGCTTCGGGACTAGCGGGACCAGCTCCTACGAGCAGTACTTC. It yields the protein CASSFGTSGTSSYEQYF.

This chain connects TRBV7-9 to TRBJ2-2; TRBD2 agrees at 10 bases. The CDR3 is made up of 15 amino acids. Trimming at V came to 4 bases and at J to 5 bases, leaving 4 bases not matched to a gene. Germline V gene lookup returns CDR1 SEHNR and CDR2 FQNEAQ (reference sequence). The CDR3 bases are TGTGCCAGCAGCTCAGCGGGAGGGGAGACCGGGGAGCTGTTTTTT. This encodes CASSSAGGETGELFF. Filled out from reference TRBV7-9 and TRBJ2-2, the complete variable domain reads DTGVSQNPRHKITKRGQNVTFRCDPISEHNRLYWYRQTLGQGPEFLTYFQNEAQLEKSRLLSDRFSAERPKGSFSTLEIQRTEQGDSAMYLCASSSAGGETGELFFGEGSRLTVL.

The rearrangement joins TRBV28 to TRBJ2-2, with 7 bases identical to TRBD1. J gave up 3 bases and V 10 bases, and 8 bases lay outside the gene matches. The length of the CDR3 is 14 residues. CDR1 MDHEN and CDR2 SYDVKM come from the germline V gene. The DNA for the CDR3 is TGTGCCATAGAACCGGGACAGTACACCGGGGAGCTGTTTTTT. It yields the protein CAIEPGQYTGELFF.

This clonotype occurred once. The J gene is TRBJ2-5, the V gene TRBV5-6; D possibly corresponds to TRBD2 (7 bases). The CDR3 has 15 amino acids. Germline-derived CDR1 and CDR2 are SGHDT and YYEEEE. Deletions cut 3 bases from V and 4 bases from J, with 16 bases between. This CDR3 reads CASSSGGRRRETQYF. Written as DNA, the CDR3 is TGTGCCAGCAGCTCGGGGGGCCGGAGAAGAGAGACCCAGTACTTC.

This clonotype is a singleton in its sample. The V and J genes are TRBV5-1 and TRBJ1-2; a possible D gene is TRBD1 (6 bases). The CDR3 contains 17 residues. Trimming took off 0 bases at V and 3 bases at J, with 18 bases between the two ends. From germline, CDR1 is SGHRS and CDR2 YFSETQ. The CDR3 spells CASSLVGEGDPDYGYTF. CDR3 DNA sequence: TGCGCCAGCAGCTTGGTTGGGGAGGGGGATCCGGACTATGGCTACACCTTC. The variable domain in full, with the rest retrieved from reference TRBV5-1 and TRBJ1-2, is KAGVTQTPRYLIKTRGQQVTLSCSPISGHRSVSWYQQTPGQGLQFLFEYFSETQRNKGNFPGRFSGRQFSNSRSEMNVSTLELGDSALYLCASSLVGEGDPDYGYTFGSGTRLTVV.

J is TRBJ2-5 and V is TRBV20-1, with D maybe TRBD2 (7 bases). V was trimmed by 4 bases and J by 5 bases, leaving 26 bases between them. Germline values: CDR1 DFQATT, CDR2 SNEGSKA (reference sequence). This CDR3 has 17 residues. The CDR3 DNA reads as TGCAGTGCTAACGAATTGGGGGGGCCCCAAGTGGCGGAGACCCAGTACTTC. It specifies CSANELGGPQVAETQYF.

To note about this clonotype: The DNA is omitted, as the CDR3 cannot be located on it reliably, and the CDR3 follows TCRdb's listing. The genes are TRBV12-3 or TRBV12-4 and TRBJ2-7; whether TRBD1, the table's D call, matches the DNA was not checked. The CDR3 comprises 12 residues, both ends counted. The CDR3 is CASSFATGILFF.

CDR3 DNA sequence: TGTGCCAGCAGCTTTCCGGACAGTCAAGAGACCCAGTACTTC. Translating gives CASSFPDSQETQYF. The rearrangement joins TRBV7-8 to TRBJ2-5; the D gene is possibly TRBD1 (6 bases). The CDR3 length is 14 residues. V gave up 3 bases and J gave up 2 bases, with 10 bases separating them. Germline CDR1 SGHVS, CDR2 FQNEAQ.

The chain joins TRBV9 to TRBJ1-5; 7 positions agree with TRBD1. This CDR3 is 15 amino acids long. Germline V gene lookup returns CDR1 SGDLS and CDR2 YYNGEE. After removal of 1 base from V and 10 bases from J, the junction contained 11 bases not matched to a gene. CDR3 nucleotide sequence: TGTGCCAGCAGCGTAAGTGGACAGGCTGGAGTACCCCAGCATTTT. Translation gives CASSVSGQAGVPQHF.

The chain carries TRBV29-1 and TRBJ2-5, with D unresolved. CDR1 SQVTM and CDR2 ANQGSEA come from the germline V gene. Trimming removed 4 bases from V and 5 bases from J, with 17 bases in between. The CDR3 has 14 residues. CDR3 nucleotides: TGCAGCGTTGTAACACCTTCTGCCCAGGAGACCCAGTACTTC. It specifies CSVVTPSAQETQYF.

The J gene is TRBJ2-3, the V gene TRBV29-1; D is possibly TRBD1 (6 bases). Germline V gene data show CDR1 as SQVTM and CDR2 as ANQGSEA. Trimming removed 4 bases at V and 0 bases at J, with 17 bases between. There are 16 residues in the CDR3. The CDR3 is CSVGPESGDSTDTQYF. DNA of the CDR3: TGCAGCGTTGGCCCTGAGTCAGGGGATAGCACAGATACGCAGTATTTT.